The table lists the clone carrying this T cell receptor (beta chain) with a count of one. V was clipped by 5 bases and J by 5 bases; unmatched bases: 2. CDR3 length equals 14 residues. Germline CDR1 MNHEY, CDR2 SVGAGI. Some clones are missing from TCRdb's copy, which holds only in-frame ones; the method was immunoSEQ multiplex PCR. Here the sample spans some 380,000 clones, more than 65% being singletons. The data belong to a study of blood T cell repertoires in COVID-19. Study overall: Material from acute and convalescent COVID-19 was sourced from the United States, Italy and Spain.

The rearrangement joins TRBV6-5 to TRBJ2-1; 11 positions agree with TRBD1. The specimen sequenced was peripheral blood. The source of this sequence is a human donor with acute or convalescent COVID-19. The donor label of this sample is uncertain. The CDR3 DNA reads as TGTGCCAGCAGTAGGACAGGGGGCCACAATGAGCAGTTCTTC. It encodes CASSRTGGHNEQFF.